This TCR beta chain was found in a study of T-cell reconstitution after alpha-beta-depleted transplantation in children. Study-wide results and caveats: A year had passed since transplant, and T-cell counts and diversity by then came mostly from newly produced T cells.

This clonotype was recorded at least ten times. Antigen unknown. The CDR3 covers 15 residues. Germline CDR1 is LGHNA and CDR2 is YSLEER. The trim removed 0 bases at V and 5 bases at J, leaving 4 bases unmatched. Unique molecular identifiers were incorporated into the prepared TCRbeta library. A single record per CDR3 protein comes from TCRdb applying MiXCR to the PCR reads. The sample has around 300,000 distinct CDR3 sequences, around 7.1% seen once. The source was peripheral blood, collected 360 days after TCRalphabeta/CD19-depleted stem cell transplant. The chain couples TRBV4-3 to TRBJ1-1, with TRBD1 identical over 9 bases. The sequence was collected from a female patient aged 2 to 10 who had a stem cell transplant for Fanconi anemia, so the T cells may come from the graft donor. The CDR3 loop reads CASSQDPTGGTEAFF. The CDR3 DNA reads as TGCGCCAGCAGCCAAGATCCGACAGGGGGAACTGAAGCTTTCTTT.